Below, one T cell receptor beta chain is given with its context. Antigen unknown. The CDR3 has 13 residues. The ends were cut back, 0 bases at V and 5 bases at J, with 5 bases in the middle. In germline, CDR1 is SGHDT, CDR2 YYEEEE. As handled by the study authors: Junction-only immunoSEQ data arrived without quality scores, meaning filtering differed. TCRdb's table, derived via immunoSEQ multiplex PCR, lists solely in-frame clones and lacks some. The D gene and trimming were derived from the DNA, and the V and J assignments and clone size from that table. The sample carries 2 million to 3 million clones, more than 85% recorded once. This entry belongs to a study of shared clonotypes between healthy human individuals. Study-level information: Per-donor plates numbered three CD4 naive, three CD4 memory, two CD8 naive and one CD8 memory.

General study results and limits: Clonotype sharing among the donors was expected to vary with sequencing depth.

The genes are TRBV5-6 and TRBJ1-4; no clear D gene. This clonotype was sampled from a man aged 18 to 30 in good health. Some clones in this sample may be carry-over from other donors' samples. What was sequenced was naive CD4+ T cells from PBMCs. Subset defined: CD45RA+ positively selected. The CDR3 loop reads CASSLASNEKLFF. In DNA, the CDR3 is TGTGCCAGCAGCTTGGCCAGCAATGAAAAACTGTTTTTT.